The 2 T cell receptor beta chains in this list originate from one sample, sequenced in a study of post-analysis software for immune sequencing data. Whole-study results and caveats: The five TRBV segments detected at higher frequency in patients than in controls included TRBV5-6, TRBV5-1 and TRBV20-1.

These receptors are not linked to any known antigen. Prepared libraries of TCR beta cDNA carried unique molecular identifiers. Each CDR3 protein is one row after TCRdb ran MiXCR on the PCR reads. The sample contains hundreds of thousands of distinct CDR3 sequences, roughly half of which appear only once. The sequenced material came from blood. Receptor source: a girl under 18 with multiple sclerosis.

This chain uses TRBV6-5 with TRBJ2-1; 8 nucleotides agree with TRBD2. Germline lookup yields CDR1 MNHEY and CDR2 SVGAGI. With 2 bases clipped from V and 5 bases from J, the junction kept 14 bases outside the gene matches. This CDR3 has 18 residues. CDR3 in amino acids: CASSYDFYPGGPDNEQFF. The CDR3 coding sequence is TGTGCCAGCAGTTACGACTTCTATCCGGGAGGGCCCGACAATGAGCAGTTCTTC.

This clonotype has a count of ten or more. This sequence joins TRBV29-1 and TRBJ2-7; 10 bases map to TRBD1. The V gene's germline CDR1 is SQVTM and CDR2 ANQGSEA. V lost 2 bases to trimming and J lost 4 bases; unmatched junction nucleotides: 5. This CDR3 is built from 14 residues. The CDR3 reads CSVEMDRGWYEQYF. CDR3 DNA sequence: TGCAGCGTTGAAATGGACAGGGGGTGGTACGAGCAGTACTTC.